Presented here are 27 T cell receptor beta chains from one specimen sequenced in a study of CD8+CD57+ T cells in acquired aplastic anemia. Patients picked for sequencing had shown CD8+CD57+ cell expansion detected by flow cytometry. Both TCR beta VDJ combination and CDR3 sequence profiling were carried out. Genomic DNA was the template for this profiling. Each CDR3 protein is one row after TCRdb ran MiXCR on the reads. The sample lists about 470,000 distinct CDR3 sequences; around 30% were seen once. Sequenced input: sorted CD4+, CD8+, or CD8+CD57+ T cells (not recorded which) from PBMCs. These receptors all come from a human donor with aplastic anemia.

This clonotype was detected ten times or more. The chain uses TRBV10-2 and TRBJ1-3, with D maybe TRBD1 (6 bases). Trimming stripped 3 bases from V and 3 bases from J, with 9 bases between. This CDR3 spans 14 amino acids. Germline V gives CDR1 WSHSY, CDR2 SAAADI. This chain's CDR3 is CASSETRGGNTIYF. The CDR3 DNA reads as TGCGCCAGCAGTGAAACCAGGGGTGGAAACACCATATATTTT.

The chain joins TRBV10-3 to TRBJ1-2; 9 positions match TRBD1. The CDR3 loop spans 16 amino acids. The germline V gene has CDR1 ENHRY and CDR2 SYGVKD. Trimming removed 4 bases from V and 6 bases from J; junction bases left unmatched: 12. The CDR3: CAISAYSGTGKNGYTF. The CDR3 nucleotides are TGTGCCATCAGTGCTTATTCCGGGACAGGGAAAAATGGCTACACCTTC.

There are many counts of this clonotype. This sequence joins TRBV6-6 and TRBJ1-5; D is unresolved. V was trimmed by 2 bases and J by 7 bases, leaving 12 bases between them. The CDR3 totals 14 residues. Germline V gene data show CDR1 as MNHNY and CDR2 as SVGAGI (reference sequence). CDR3 nucleotide sequence: TGTGCCAGCAGTTACGGAGGTCCGGGGCAGCCCCAGCATTTT. It encodes CASSYGGPGQPQHF.

J is TRBJ2-2 and V is TRBV29-1; a weak D match, TRBD1 (6 bases). Deletions cut 7 bases from V and 8 bases from J, with 14 bases between. The germline gives CDR1 SQVTM, CDR2 ANQGSEA. CDR3 size: 12 residues. The DNA for the CDR3 is TGCAGCGCCCAACAAGGGACAGGGGAGCTGTTTTTT. It is translated as CSAQQGTGELFF.

The chain is built from TRBV10-3 and TRBJ2-2; no clear D gene. This CDR3 contains 15 residues. Germline-derived CDR1 and CDR2 are ENHRY and SYGVKD. Trimming stripped 3 bases from V and 0 bases from J, with 8 bases between. The CDR3 sequence is CAISERPANTGELFF. The CDR3 DNA follows: TGTGCCATCAGTGAACGACCCGCGAACACCGGGGAGCTGTTTTTT.

V is TRBV2 and J is TRBJ2-7; D uncertain. From germline, CDR1 is SNHLY and CDR2 FYNNEI. V lost 4 bases and J 0 bases, leaving 10 bases between the germline ends. The CDR3 runs 14 residues. The CDR3 sequence: CASSATSPSYEQYF. The CDR3 bases are TGTGCCAGCAGTGCGACGTCCCCCTCCTACGAGCAGTACTTC.

The chain employs TRBV6-4 and TRBJ2-7; possibly TRBD2 for D (6 bases). The CDR3 loop spans 14 amino acids. V shed 0 bases and J shed 6 bases, with 12 bases lying between them. CDR1 is MRHNA and CDR2 is SNTAGT in the germline V gene. CDR3 nucleotides: TGTGCCAGCAGTGACTCGGGGCTCGGGGGCGAGCAGTACTTC. It codes for CASSDSGLGGEQYF.

V is TRBV14 and J is TRBJ1-1; D remains ambiguous. The V gene's germline CDR1 is SGHDN and CDR2 FVKESK. This CDR3 spans 15 amino acids. Trimming pared 1 base from V and 2 bases from J, leaving 11 bases between. CDR3 bases: TGTGCCAGCAGCCAAGTGGTGGATAAAAACACTGAAGCTTTCTTT. Amino acids: CASSQVVDKNTEAFF.

In regard to this clonotype: A junction boundary mismatches the germline segment, possibly from a read error. The chain joins TRBV9 to TRBJ2-6; D possibly corresponds to TRBD1 (5 bases). The CDR3 covers 16 residues. CDR1 is SGDLS and CDR2 is YYNGEE in the germline V gene. DNA of the CDR3: TGTGCCAGCAGCAAAATCTCGGTTTCTGGGGCCAACGCCCTGACTTTC. Translated, it gives CASSKISVSGANALTF.

This clonotype was seen a few times. This chain joins TRBV6-6 and TRBJ2-7, with 12 bases identical to TRBD2. This CDR3 has 15 amino acids. The germline gives CDR1 MNHNY, CDR2 SVGAGI (reference sequence). The ends lost 6 bases at V and 5 bases at J; junction bases unmatched: 8. CDR3 amino acids: CASRYLAGGPDEQYF. CDR3 nucleotide sequence: TGTGCCAGCAGGTATCTAGCGGGAGGGCCCGACGAGCAGTACTTC.

This clonotype was counted at least ten times. The gene calls are TRBV7-2 and TRBJ1-5, with D hard to call. V gave up 4 bases and J gave up 4 bases, with 8 bases separating them. This CDR3 has 13 amino acids. Germline loops: CDR1 SGHTA, CDR2 FQGNSA. CDR3 loop: CASSSQPNQPQHF. DNA for the CDR3: TGTGCCAGCAGCTCCCAACCGAATCAGCCCCAGCATTTT.

This clonotype appeared a few times. The CDR3 DNA reads as TGTGCCAGCAGTTTTGACAGGGCCCAGCCCCAGCATTTT. Translating it yields CASSFDRAQPQHF. V usage is TRBV12-3 or TRBV12-4 and J usage is TRBJ1-5; 7 nucleotides agree with TRBD1. This CDR3 spans 13 amino acids. Trimming at V came to 3 bases and at J to 7 bases, leaving 3 bases not matched to a gene.

V and J are TRBV12-3 or TRBV12-4 and TRBJ2-4; D call uncertain. Trimming stripped 6 bases from V and 6 bases from J, with 12 bases between. CDR3 size: 13 residues. Here the CDR3 reads CASRPDSRNIQYF. CDR3 in DNA: TGTGCCAGCAGGCCCGACTCGAGAAACATTCAGTACTTC.

This clonotype was detected a few times. The V and J genes are TRBV30 and TRBJ1-4, with 7 bases identical to TRBD1. This CDR3 is 14 amino acids long. Per germline, CDR1 GTSNPN and CDR2 SVGIG (reference sequence). J was trimmed by 4 bases and V by 4 bases; bases with no gene match: 6. The CDR3 here is CAWTTGTDNEKLFF. CDR3 sequence (DNA): TGTGCCTGGACCACCGGGACAGATAATGAAAAACTGTTTTTT.

This clonotype was seen many times. This chain links TRBV16 with TRBJ2-7; tentative D call: TRBD2 (5 bases). This CDR3 comprises 15 residues. Germline values: CDR1 KGHSY, CDR2 FQNENV. V lost 4 bases, J lost 3 bases, and 16 bases lay in between. For the CDR3, the DNA is TGTGCCAGCAGCCCCAGAATCGGGGATATCTACGAGCAGTACTTC. Its translation is CASSPRIGDIYEQYF. Supplemented by reference TRBV16 and TRBJ2-7, the full variable domain reads GEEVAQTPKHLVRGEGQKAKLYCAPIKGHSYVFWYQQVLKNEFKFLISFQNENVFDETGMPKERFSAKCLPNSPCSLEIQATKLEDSAVYFCASSPRIGDIYEQYFGPGTRLTVT.

The rearrangement links TRBV9 to TRBJ1-2; a possible D gene is TRBD1 (5 bases). Germline V gene data show CDR1 as SGDLS and CDR2 as YYNGEE. The CDR3 loop spans 13 amino acids. Trimming removed 7 bases at V and 3 bases at J, with 13 bases between. CDR3 nucleotide sequence: TGTGCCAGCTCGGGGGTCCTGGACTATGGCTACACCTTC. Translation gives CASSGVLDYGYTF.

Regarding this clonotype: Since a much larger clone is just one base distant, this may be a read error. The CDR3: CASTYRVQGNPPLHF. The CDR3 nucleotides read TGTGCCAGCACTTACAGGGTACAAGGGAATCCACCCCTCCACTTT. The chain couples TRBV6-5 to TRBJ1-6, with D tentatively TRBD1 (6 bases). The CDR3 covers 15 residues. The germline V gene has CDR1 MNHEY and CDR2 SVGAGI.

This chain joins TRBV15 and TRBJ2-7; no reliable D call. V was cut by 0 bases and J by 3 bases, with 12 bases left in between. CDR1 LNHNV and CDR2 YYDKDF come from the germline V gene (reference sequence). The CDR3 length is 15 residues. CDR3 bases: TGTGCCACCAGCAGAGATTACAGCAGAAGCTACGAGCAGTACTTC. Translation gives CATSRDYSRSYEQYF.

This clonotype was seen more than once but under ten times. The rearrangement uses TRBV20-1 and TRBJ1-2; weak D call: TRBD1 (5 bases). The ends were cut back, 5 bases at V and 3 bases at J, with 10 bases in the middle. The CDR3 consists of 12 residues. CDR1 is DFQATT, CDR2 SNEGSKA, per germline (reference sequence). The CDR3 nucleotides read TGCAGTGCTCGGGGCAGGGACTATGGCTACACCTTC. It encodes CSARGRDYGYTF.

The rearrangement links TRBV25-1 to TRBJ2-1; 9 bases line up with TRBD2. CDR1 is MGHDK, CDR2 SYGVNS, per germline. J was trimmed by 4 bases and V by 2 bases; bases with no gene match: 3. The CDR3 is 15 amino acids. The DNA of the CDR3 is TGTGCCAGCAGTGAACGGCTAGCGGGGTACAATGAGCAGTTCTTC. It translates to CASSERLAGYNEQFF. The whole variable domain, remainder taken from reference TRBV25-1 and TRBJ2-1, is EADIYQTPRYLVIGTGKKITLECSQTMGHDKMYWYQQDPGMELHLIHYSYGVNSTEKGDLSSESTVSRIRTEHFPLTLESARPSHTSQYLCASSERLAGYNEQFFGPGTRLTVL.

In the case of this clonotype: A clone one base away is much larger, so this may be a read error. The chain employs TRBV7-2 and TRBJ2-7, with unresolved D. The V gene's germline CDR1 is SGHTA and CDR2 FQGNSA. With 5 bases removed from V and 7 bases from J, the gap between germline ends came to 12 bases. The CDR3 is 12 residues long. As DNA, the CDR3 is TGTGCCAGCAGCCAGAGCCCCAATGAGCAGTACTTC. It is translated as CASSQSPNEQYF.

In its sample, this clonotype was seen many times. V and J are TRBV5-1 and TRBJ1-2; 7 bases line up with TRBD1. J lost 6 bases, V lost 3 bases, and 5 bases had no gene match. The germline CDR1 and CDR2 sequences are SGHRS and YFSETQ. This CDR3 is 13 amino acids long. The CDR3 nucleotides read TGCGCCAGCAGCTGGGGGACAGCTGATGGCTACACCTTC. It translates to CASSWGTADGYTF.

This clonotype was counted a single time. The rearrangement joins TRBV6-2 or TRBV6-3 to TRBJ1-1, with a tentative D call TRBD1 (5 bases). This CDR3 comprises 14 residues. V was shortened by 5 bases and J by 4 bases, with 14 bases between the two germline ends. Germline CDR1 reads MNHEY; CDR2 reads SVGEGT. The CDR3 protein is CASSMGPGGTEAFF. CDR3 sequence (DNA): TGTGCCAGCAGTATGGGACCGGGAGGCACTGAAGCTTTCTTT.

This clonotype showed up many times. In nucleotides, the CDR3 is TGCAGCGTTGAGGGCATCAACACTGAAGCTTTCTTT. It codes for CSVEGINTEAFF. J is TRBJ1-1 and V is TRBV29-1, with unresolved D. Germline CDR1 and CDR2: SQVTM and ANQGSEA. V was cut by 3 bases and J by 2 bases, with 7 bases left in between. This CDR3 region has 12 residues. The full variable domain, with the rest looked up from reference TRBV29-1 and TRBJ1-1, is SAVISQKPSRDICQRGTSLTIQCQVDSQVTMMFWYRQQPGQSLTLIATANQGSEATYESGFVIDKFPISRPNLTFSTLTVSNMSPEDSSIYLCSVEGINTEAFFGQGTRLTVV.

This clonotype has more than one count but fewer than ten. The chain employs TRBV5-1 and TRBJ2-1, with TRBD2 matching 7 bases. Losses at the gene ends were 0 bases for V and 8 bases for J; bases not matched to a gene: 8. The germline CDR1 and CDR2 sequences are SGHRS and YFSETQ. The CDR3 totals 15 residues. The CDR3 spells CASSLAYVAGDEQFF. The CDR3 DNA reads as TGCGCCAGCAGCTTGGCCTACGTAGCGGGCGATGAGCAGTTCTTC.

This clonotype was seen a handful of times. The chain links TRBV10-3 to TRBJ2-3; D possibly corresponds to TRBD2 (6 bases). V lost 6 bases to trimming and J lost 0 bases, with 10 bases between them. Germline lookup yields CDR1 ENHRY and CDR2 SYGVKD. The CDR3 is 14 residues long. The CDR3 coding sequence is TGTGCCATCAGAGCCGGGACTAGCACAGATACGCAGTATTTT. Encoded protein: CAIRAGTSTDTQYF.

The genes are TRBV19 and TRBJ1-6, with D perhaps matching TRBD1 (5 bases). CDR1 and CDR2 (germline): LNHDA, SQIVND (reference sequence). This CDR3 has 14 residues. Trimming left V 6 bases short and J 6 bases short, with 12 bases between. The CDR3 here is CASRDRTINSPLHF. The CDR3 region has the DNA TGTGCCAGTAGAGATAGGACAATTAATTCACCCCTCCACTTT. The entire variable domain, with the rest obtained from reference TRBV19 and TRBJ1-6, is as follows: DGGITQSPKYLFRKEGQNVTLSCEQNLNHDAMYWYRQDPGQGLRLIYYSQIVNDFQKGDIAEGYSVSREKKESFPLTVTSAQKNPTAFYLCASRDRTINSPLHFGNGTRLTVT.